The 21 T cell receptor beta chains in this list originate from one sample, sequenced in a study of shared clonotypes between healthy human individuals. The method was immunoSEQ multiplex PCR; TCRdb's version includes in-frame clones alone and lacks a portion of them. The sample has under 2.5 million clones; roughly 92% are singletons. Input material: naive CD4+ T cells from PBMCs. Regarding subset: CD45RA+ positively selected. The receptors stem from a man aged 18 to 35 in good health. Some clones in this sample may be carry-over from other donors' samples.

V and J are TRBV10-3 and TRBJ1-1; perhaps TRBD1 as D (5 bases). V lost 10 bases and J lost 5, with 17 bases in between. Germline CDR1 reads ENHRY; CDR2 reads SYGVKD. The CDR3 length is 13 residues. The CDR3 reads CATRGGVDTEAFF. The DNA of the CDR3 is TGTGCCACCCGGGGAGGGGTGGATACTGAAGCTTTCTTT.

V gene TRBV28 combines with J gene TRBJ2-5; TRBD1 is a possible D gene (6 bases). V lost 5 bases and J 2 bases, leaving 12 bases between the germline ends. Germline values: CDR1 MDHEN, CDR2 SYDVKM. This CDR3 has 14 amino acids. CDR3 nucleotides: TGTGCCAGCAGTCCCTGGACAGATCAAGAGACCCAGTACTTC. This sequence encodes CASSPWTDQETQYF.

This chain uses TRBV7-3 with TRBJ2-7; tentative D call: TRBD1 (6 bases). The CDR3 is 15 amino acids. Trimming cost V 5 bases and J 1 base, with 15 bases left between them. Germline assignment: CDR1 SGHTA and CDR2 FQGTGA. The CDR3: CASSLHLGASYEQYF. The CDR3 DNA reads TGTGCCAGCAGCCTACATTTGGGGGCTTCCTACGAGCAGTACTTC.

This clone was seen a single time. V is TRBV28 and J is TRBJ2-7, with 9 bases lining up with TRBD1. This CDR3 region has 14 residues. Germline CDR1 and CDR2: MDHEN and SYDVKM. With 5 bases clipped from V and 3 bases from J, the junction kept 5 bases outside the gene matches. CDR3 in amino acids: CASSAGQGIYEQYF. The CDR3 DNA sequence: TGTGCCAGCAGTGCGGGACAGGGAATCTACGAGCAGTACTTC. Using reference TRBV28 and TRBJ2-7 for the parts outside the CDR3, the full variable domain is DVKVTQSSRYLVKRTGEKVFLECVQDMDHENMFWYRQDPGLGLRLIYFSYDVKMKEKGDIPEGYSVSREKKERFSLILESASTNQTSMYLCASSAGQGIYEQYFGPGTRLTVT.

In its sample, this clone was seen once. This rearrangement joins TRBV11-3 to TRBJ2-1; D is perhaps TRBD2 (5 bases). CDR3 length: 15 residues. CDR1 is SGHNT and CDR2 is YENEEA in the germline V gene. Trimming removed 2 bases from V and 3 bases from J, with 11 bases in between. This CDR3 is CASSLSGQSYNEQFF. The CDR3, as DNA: TGTGCCAGCAGCTTAAGCGGTCAAAGCTACAATGAGCAGTTCTTC.

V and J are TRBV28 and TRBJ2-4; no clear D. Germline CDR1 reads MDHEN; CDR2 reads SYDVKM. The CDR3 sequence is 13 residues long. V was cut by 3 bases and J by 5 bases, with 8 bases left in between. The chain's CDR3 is CASSFFPQNIQYF. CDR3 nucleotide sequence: TGTGCCAGCAGTTTTTTCCCTCAAAACATTCAGTACTTC.

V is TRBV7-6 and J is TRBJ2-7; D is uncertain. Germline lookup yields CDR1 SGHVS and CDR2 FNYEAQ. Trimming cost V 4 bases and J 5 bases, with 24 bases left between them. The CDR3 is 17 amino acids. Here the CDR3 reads CASSSEVRPWVLDEQYF. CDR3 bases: TGTGCCAGCAGCTCAGAGGTGCGGCCCTGGGTTCTTGACGAGCAGTACTTC.

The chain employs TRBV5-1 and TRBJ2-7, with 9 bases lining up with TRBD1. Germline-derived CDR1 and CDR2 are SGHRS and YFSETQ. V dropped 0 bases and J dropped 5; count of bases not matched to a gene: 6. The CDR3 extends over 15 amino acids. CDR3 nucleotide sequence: TGCGCCAGCAGCTTGGCCGAGACAGGGGGTCACGAGCAGTACTTC. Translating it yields CASSLAETGGHEQYF. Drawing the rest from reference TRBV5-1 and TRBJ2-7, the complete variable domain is KAGVTQTPRYLIKTRGQQVTLSCSPISGHRSVSWYQQTPGQGLQFLFEYFSETQRNKGNFPGRFSGRQFSNSRSEMNVSTLELGDSALYLCASSLAETGGHEQYFGPGTRLTVT.

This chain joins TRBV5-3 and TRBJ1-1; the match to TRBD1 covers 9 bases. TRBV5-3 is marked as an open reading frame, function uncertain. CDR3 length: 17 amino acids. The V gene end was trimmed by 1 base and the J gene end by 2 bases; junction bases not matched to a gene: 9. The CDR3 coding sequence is TGTGCCAGAAGCTTGACAGGGGGCGAGATTCCCAACACTGAAGCTTTCTTT. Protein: CARSLTGGEIPNTEAFF.

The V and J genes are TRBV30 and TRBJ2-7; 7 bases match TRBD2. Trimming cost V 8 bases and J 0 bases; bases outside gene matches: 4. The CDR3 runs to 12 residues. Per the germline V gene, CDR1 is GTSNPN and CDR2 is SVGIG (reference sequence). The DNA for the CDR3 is TGTGCCGGGGGGGGTAGCTCCTACGAGCAGTACTTC. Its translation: CAGGGSSYEQYF.

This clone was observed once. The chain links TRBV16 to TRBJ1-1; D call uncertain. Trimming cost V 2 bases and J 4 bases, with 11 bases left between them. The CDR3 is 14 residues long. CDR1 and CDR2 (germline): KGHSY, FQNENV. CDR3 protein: CASSQTASGTEAFF. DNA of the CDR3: TGTGCCAGCAGCCAAACCGCAAGTGGCACTGAAGCTTTCTTT.

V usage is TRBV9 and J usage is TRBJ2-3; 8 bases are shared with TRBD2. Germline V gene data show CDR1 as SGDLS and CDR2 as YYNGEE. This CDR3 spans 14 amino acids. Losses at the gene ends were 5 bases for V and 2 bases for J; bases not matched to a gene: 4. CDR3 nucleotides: TGTGCCAGCAGGGGAGCGGGAGTCACAGATACGCAGTATTTT. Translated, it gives CASRGAGVTDTQYF.

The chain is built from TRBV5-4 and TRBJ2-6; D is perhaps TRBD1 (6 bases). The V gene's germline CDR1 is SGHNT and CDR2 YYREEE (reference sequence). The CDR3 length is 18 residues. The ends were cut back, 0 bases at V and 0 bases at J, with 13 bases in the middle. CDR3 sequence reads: CASSLGGGLSSGANVLTF. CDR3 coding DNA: TGTGCCAGCAGCTTGGGTGGGGGCTTAAGCTCTGGGGCCAACGTCCTGACTTTC.

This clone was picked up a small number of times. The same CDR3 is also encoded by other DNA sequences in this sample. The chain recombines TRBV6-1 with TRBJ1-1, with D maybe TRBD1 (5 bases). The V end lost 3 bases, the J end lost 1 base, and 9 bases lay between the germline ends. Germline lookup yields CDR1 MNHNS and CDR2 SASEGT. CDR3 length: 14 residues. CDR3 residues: CASSDWGRNTEAFF. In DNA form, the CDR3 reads TGTGCCAGCAGTGACTGGGGGAGGAACACTGAAGCTTTCTTT.

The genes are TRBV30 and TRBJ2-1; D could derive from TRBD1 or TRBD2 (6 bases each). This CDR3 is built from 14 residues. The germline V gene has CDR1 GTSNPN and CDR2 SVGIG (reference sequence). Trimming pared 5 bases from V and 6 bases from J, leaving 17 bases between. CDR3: CAWAMGGRANEQFF. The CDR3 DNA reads TGTGCCTGGGCTATGGGGGGCAGGGCCAATGAGCAGTTCTTC. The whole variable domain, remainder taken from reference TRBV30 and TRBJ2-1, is SQTIHQWPATLVQPVGSPLSLECTVEGTSNPNLYWYRQAAGRGLQLLFYSVGIGQISSEVPQNLSASRPQDRQFILSSKKLLLSDSGFYLCAWAMGGRANEQFFGPGTRLTVL.

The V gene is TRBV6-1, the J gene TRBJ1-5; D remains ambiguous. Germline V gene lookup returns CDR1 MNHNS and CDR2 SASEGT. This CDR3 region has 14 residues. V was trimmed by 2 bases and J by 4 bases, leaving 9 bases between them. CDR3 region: CASSEQSLNQPQHF. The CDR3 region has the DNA TGTGCCAGCAGTGAACAGAGTCTTAATCAGCCCCAGCATTTT.

The CDR3 nucleotides read TGTGCCAGCAGTTCCTATACCGGGACAGGCGACACCGGGGAGCTGTTTTTT. Residues: CASSSYTGTGDTGELFF. The chain has TRBV27 and TRBJ2-2, with TRBD1 identical over 8 bases. The germline V gene has CDR1 MNHEY and CDR2 SMNVEV (reference sequence). CDR3 length: 17 amino acids. Unmatched junction bases numbered 10, after V lost 4 bases and J lost 3 bases.

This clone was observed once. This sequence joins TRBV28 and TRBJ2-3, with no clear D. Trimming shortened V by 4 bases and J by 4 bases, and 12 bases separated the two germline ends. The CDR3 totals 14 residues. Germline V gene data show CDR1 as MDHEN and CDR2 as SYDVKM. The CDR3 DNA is TGTGCCAGCAGTTCCCCCCACCTCGCAGATACGCAGTATTTT. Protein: CASSSPHLADTQYF.

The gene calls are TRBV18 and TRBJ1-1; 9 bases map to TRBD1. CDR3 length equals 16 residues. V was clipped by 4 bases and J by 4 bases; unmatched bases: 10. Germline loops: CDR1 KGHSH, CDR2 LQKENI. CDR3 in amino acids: CASSLNMDRGGTEAFF. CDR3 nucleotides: TGTGCCAGCTCACTAAATATGGACAGGGGAGGCACTGAAGCTTTCTTT.

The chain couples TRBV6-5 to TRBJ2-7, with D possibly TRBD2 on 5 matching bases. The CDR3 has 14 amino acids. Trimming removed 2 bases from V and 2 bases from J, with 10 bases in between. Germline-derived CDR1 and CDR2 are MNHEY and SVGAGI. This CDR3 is CASSYVATTYEQYF. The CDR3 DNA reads TGTGCCAGCAGTTACGTAGCGACTACCTACGAGCAGTACTTC.

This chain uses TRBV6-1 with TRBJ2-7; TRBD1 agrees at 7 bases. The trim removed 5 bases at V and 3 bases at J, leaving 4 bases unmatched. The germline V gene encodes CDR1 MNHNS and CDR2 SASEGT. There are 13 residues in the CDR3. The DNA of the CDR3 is TGTGCCAGCAGTCACGACAGGGTCTACGAGCAGTACTTC. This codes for CASSHDRVYEQYF.